This T cell receptor (beta chain) came from a study of blood T cell repertoires in COVID-19 (TCRdb year 2020). Notes on the research overall: Collaborator samples came from the United States, Italy and Spain and covered acute and convalescent phases of COVID-19. The material from the prospective study consisted of cDNA or gDNA derived from T cells, B-cell-depleted T cells, or PBMCs. The dataset comprised deeply sampled blood TCRbeta repertoires from subjects exposed to, actively infected with, or recovered from COVID-19. The repertoires were made available in a free public database intended to serve as a resource for research on the immune response to SARS-CoV-2. The samples were drawn from two sources: the first 160 participants of the ongoing ImmuneRACE study, and 1,000 to 1,500 subjects contributed by 6 global collaborators. Nearly every sample came with metadata listing a de-identified subject ID, COVID-19 status, age in years and sex. Where HLA class I and class II types were available, the types were taken from metadata supplied by the sample provider, not from assay-based typing.

The investigation overall reported the following: The amount of clinical and demographic metadata varied by source and participant and was provided uncurated.

The collaborating institutions used their own protocols to collect whole blood in K2EDTA tubes. For TCRbeta analysis, collaborator samples were shipped as frozen whole blood, as isolated PBMCs, or as DNA extracted from either sample type. The immunoSEQ Assay, a bias-controlled multiplex PCR, was used to amplify TCRbeta CDR3 regions from genomic DNA. In the source study's methods: Within the assay, amplification of reference gene primers was used to estimate how many nucleated cells each sample contained. Sequence reads were collapsed and filtered to measure the absolute abundance of every unique TCRbeta CDR3 rearrangement. Productive Simpson clonality was computed per sample as the square root of Simpson's diversity index over productive rearrangements. TCRdb holds this immuneACCESS table with in-frame rearrangements only. Some clones are missing; in checked studies, unresolved V genes explain under half, and the rest has no known cause. The V and J calls and clone size are taken from that table; D and trimming were inferred from the DNA. The sample contains approximately 74,000 clones, around nine tenths of them found a single time. Roughly 2% of the sample is held by the ten biggest clonotypes.

This clone was seen only a few times. Its cognate antigen has yet to be identified. No base quality values were provided; no much bigger clone lies one nucleotide off. Looking up the germline V gene (reference sequence) yields CDR1 GTSNPN and CDR2 SVGIG. The CDR3 measures 13 amino acids from cysteine to phenylalanine. Only CDR3 DNA is held: 39 bases, read in frame from base 1. V is pared back by 5 bases and J by 0 bases, with 10 bases lying between the germline termini. Sequencing was performed on peripheral blood. The TCR was taken from a woman aged 60 to 75 with acute or convalescent COVID-19. In this chain, TRBV30 is recombined with TRBJ2-5; possibly the D gene is TRBD2, per 5 matching bases. The encoded CDR3 is CAWEGLNQETQYF. The base sequence is TGTGCCTGGGAAGGACTTAACCAAGAGACCCAGTACTTC.